Below are 16 T cell receptor beta chains sequenced from a single sample in a study of blood T cells in healthy people across ages. For the second PCR, which ran for roughly 6 to 11 cycles, a sample-barcoded 5' primer and a J-beta primer mix were used. Each CDR3 protein is one row after TCRdb ran MiXCR on the 5' RACE reads. This sample has 1.6 million or so distinct CDR3 sequences, with approximately 32% found just once. Specimen: blood. These receptors were obtained from a woman aged 25 to 45 in good health.

The chain is built from TRBV30 and TRBJ1-1; a weak D match, TRBD1 (5 bases). The germline V gene has CDR1 GTSNPN and CDR2 SVGIG (reference sequence). CDR3 length equals 14 residues. Trimming took 4 bases from V and 4 from J, leaving 16 bases between them. This chain's CDR3 is CAWNVSGVATEAFF. In nucleotides, the CDR3 is TGTGCCTGGAATGTATCGGGGGTGGCCACTGAAGCTTTCTTT.

This clonotype has a handful of counts. This chain links TRBV20-1 with TRBJ2-3; the match to TRBD2 covers 10 bases. The trim removed 0 bases at V and 1 base at J, leaving 4 bases unmatched. Germline V gives CDR1 DFQATT, CDR2 SNEGSKA (reference sequence). CDR3 length equals 16 residues. The CDR3 is CSARDPTSGGTDTQYF. The CDR3 nucleotides read TGCAGTGCTAGAGACCCCACTAGCGGGGGCACAGATACGCAGTATTTT.

The chain recombines TRBV20-1 with TRBJ2-7; perhaps TRBD2 as D (7 bases). The J call is in doubt because the DNA end fits TRBJ2-5 better. This CDR3 spans 16 amino acids. Per the germline V gene, CDR1 is DFQATT and CDR2 is SNEGSKA (reference sequence). The CDR3, as DNA: TGCAGTGCTAGAGATGAGGGGGAGGGCGATTGGGGGACCCAGTACTTC. Translating gives CSARDEGEGDWGTQYF.

V and J are TRBV7-3 and TRBJ2-1; the D call may be TRBD1 or TRBD2 (5 bases each). The CDR3 spans 12 residues. Trimming left V 8 bases short and J 5 bases short, with 10 bases between. Germline values: CDR1 SGHTA, CDR2 FQGTGA. The CDR3 nucleotides read TGTGCCAGCGGGACCCAAAACAATGAGCAGTTCTTC. Translated, it gives CASGTQNNEQFF.

This sequence joins TRBV19 and TRBJ2-3; D perhaps matches TRBD1 (5 bases). Germline V CDR1 and CDR2: LNHDA, SQIVND (reference sequence). This CDR3 spans 16 amino acids. Trimming removed 5 bases from V and 2 bases from J, with 17 bases in between. CDR3 loop: CASSPGAVIPTDTQYF. In DNA, the CDR3 is TGTGCCAGTAGTCCTGGGGCCGTCATCCCCACAGATACGCAGTATTTT.

With regard to this clonotype: An end of the junction does not agree with germline; a read error may underlie this. This chain's CDR3 is CATSLADTTYYGYTF. CDR3 in DNA: TGCGCCACCAGCTTGGCGGACACAACATACTATGGCTACACCTTC. V usage is TRBV5-1 and J usage is TRBJ1-2, with D possibly being TRBD1 (5 bases). CDR3 length equals 15 residues. The germline CDR1 and CDR2 sequences are SGHRS and YFSETQ.

The chain has TRBV20-1 and TRBJ2-1; 8 bases are a match to TRBD2. This CDR3 has 16 amino acids. V lost 3 bases and J lost 0; bases outside the gene matches: 7. The germline V gene has CDR1 DFQATT and CDR2 SNEGSKA (reference sequence). The CDR3 region has the DNA TGCAGTGCTAGCGTCGCTAGCGGGTCCTCCTACAATGAGCAGTTCTTC. Protein sequence: CSASVASGSSYNEQFF.

The sample holds a few counts of this clonotype. The chain joins TRBV5-4 to TRBJ2-3; 7 nucleotides line up with TRBD1. CDR1 SGHNT and CDR2 YYREEE come from the germline V gene (reference sequence). The V segment lost 1 base and the J segment 8 bases; nucleotides outside the gene matches: 10. The CDR3 spans 15 residues. CDR3 amino acids: CASSLSPDRASTQYF. The CDR3, as DNA: TGTGCCAGCAGCTTGTCGCCCGACAGGGCGAGTACGCAGTATTTT.

The rearrangement links TRBV4-2 to TRBJ1-1; D is possibly TRBD1 (5 bases). This CDR3 spans 14 amino acids. V was clipped by 1 base and J by 6 bases, with 12 bases between them. Germline V gene lookup returns CDR1 LGHNA and CDR2 YNFKEQ. Here the CDR3 reads CASSQGQRSAEAFF. The CDR3 bases are TGTGCCAGCAGCCAAGGACAGCGAAGTGCTGAAGCTTTCTTT.

The chain joins TRBV2 to TRBJ1-1, with D tentatively TRBD1 (6 bases). Trimming took 4 bases from V and 0 from J, leaving 9 bases between them. There are 14 residues in the CDR3. Germline assignment: CDR1 SNHLY and CDR2 FYNNEI. CDR3 nucleotide sequence: TGTGCCAGCAGTGCAGGGGACCTGAACACTGAAGCTTTCTTT. Amino acids: CASSAGDLNTEAFF. The complete variable domain, with remaining parts taken from reference TRBV2 and TRBJ1-1, reads EPEVTQTPSHQVTQMGQEVILRCVPISNHLYFYWYRQILGQKVEFLVSFYNNEISEKSEIFDDQFSVERPDGSNFTLKIRSTKLEDSAMYFCASSAGDLNTEAFFGQGTRLTVV.

This clonotype was seen a handful of times. DNA for the CDR3: TGTGCCAGCAGCTCTCCCAGCGGGGGGACCCAGTACTTC. Protein: CASSSPSGGTQYF. The chain is built from TRBV7-9 and TRBJ2-5; TRBD2 agrees at 8 bases. The CDR3 spans 13 residues. The V and J ends lost 4 bases and 7 bases, in that order; junction bases with no gene match: 5. Germline V lookup: CDR1 SEHNR, CDR2 FQNEAQ (reference sequence).

This clonotype appeared once. The gene calls are TRBV3-1 and TRBJ2-4; 9 nucleotides agree with TRBD2. The CDR3 runs to 17 residues. V lost 0 bases and J lost 6; bases outside the gene matches: 9. Germline V gene sequence: CDR1 LGHDT, CDR2 YNNKEL (reference sequence). In DNA form, the CDR3 reads TGTGCCAGCAGCCAAGAAGTGGCGGGGGGGCCAATAAACATTCAGTACTTC. It codes for CASSQEVAGGPINIQYF.

This clonotype is a singleton in its sample. This sequence joins TRBV4-2 and TRBJ1-4; 10 positions agree with TRBD1. The V gene's germline CDR1 is LGHNA and CDR2 YNFKEQ. The junction had 5 bases not matched to a gene; V was cut back by 4 bases and J by 3 bases. The CDR3 has 16 amino acids. DNA for the CDR3: TGTGCCAGCAGCCGGACAGGGGGTGGGTCTAATGAAAAACTGTTTTTT. This sequence encodes CASSRTGGGSNEKLFF.

This clonotype was picked up a small number of times. V and J are TRBV29-1 and TRBJ1-2; D not certain. The CDR3 covers 12 residues. Germline CDR1 SQVTM, CDR2 ANQGSEA. Trimming removed 0 bases from V and 5 bases from J, with 7 bases in between. The CDR3 region is CSVEDNGYGYTF. For the CDR3, the DNA is TGCAGCGTTGAAGATAATGGTTATGGCTACACCTTC.

This chain joins TRBV5-1 and TRBJ2-7; D tentatively reads TRBD1 or TRBD2 (5 bases each). V lost 4 bases and J lost 6, with 17 bases in between. The germline gives CDR1 SGHRS, CDR2 YFSETQ. This CDR3 comprises 14 residues. CDR3 region: CASSPQLGTCEQYF. In nucleotides, the CDR3 is TGCGCCAGCAGCCCCCAGTTGGGGACCTGCGAGCAGTACTTC.

This chain links TRBV9 with TRBJ2-1; possible D gene TRBD2, 5 bases. Trimming pared 0 bases from V and 0 bases from J, leaving 10 bases between. The CDR3 totals 16 residues. Per germline, CDR1 SGDLS and CDR2 YYNGEE. CDR3 bases: TGTGCCAGCAGCGTAGCGCTAGCTTCCTCCTACAATGAGCAGTTCTTC. Protein sequence: CASSVALASSYNEQFF.